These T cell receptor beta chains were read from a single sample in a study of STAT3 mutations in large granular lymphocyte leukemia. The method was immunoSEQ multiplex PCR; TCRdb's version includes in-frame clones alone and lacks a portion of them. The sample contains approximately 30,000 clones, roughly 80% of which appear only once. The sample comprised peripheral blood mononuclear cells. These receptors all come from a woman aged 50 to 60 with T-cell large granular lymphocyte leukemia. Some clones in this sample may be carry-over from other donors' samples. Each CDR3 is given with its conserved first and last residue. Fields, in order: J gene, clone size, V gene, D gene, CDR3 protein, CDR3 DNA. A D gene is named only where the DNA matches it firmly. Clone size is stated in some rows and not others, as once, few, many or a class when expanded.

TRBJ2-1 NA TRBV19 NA CASSIGLNSYNEQFF TGTGCCAGTAGTATAGGGCTGAACTCCTACAATGAGCAGTTCTTC
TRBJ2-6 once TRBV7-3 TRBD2 CASSLMILGGSSGANVLTF TGTGCCAGCAGCTTAATGATCTTGGGGGGGAGCTCTGGGGCCAACGTCCTGACTTTC
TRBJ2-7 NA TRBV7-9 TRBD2 CASSSPLAGTGDEQYF TGTGCCAGCAGCTCCCCTTTAGCGGGAACGGGGGACGAGCAGTACTTC
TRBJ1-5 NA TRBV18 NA CASSPREGRPPQPQHF TGTGCCAGCTCACCCCGCGAGGGGAGACCACCTCAGCCCCAGCATTTT
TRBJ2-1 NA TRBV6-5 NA CASSYSPRSEQFF TGTGCCAGCAGTTACTCGCCGCGCAGCGAGCAGTTCTTC
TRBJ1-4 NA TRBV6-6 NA CASSYSGGRGEKLFF TGTGCCAGCAGTTACTCGGGCGGGCGAGGTGAAAAACTGTTTTTT
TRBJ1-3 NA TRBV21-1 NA CASSKDGRPSGNTIYF TGTGCCAGCAGCAAAGACGGCAGACCCTCTGGAAACACCATATATTTT
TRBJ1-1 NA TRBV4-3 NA CASSLTGNTEAFF TGCGCCAGCAGCCTGACAGGGAACACTGAAGCTTTCTTT
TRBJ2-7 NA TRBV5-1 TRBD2 CASSLETSGASYEQYF TGCGCCAGCAGCTTGGAAACTAGCGGGGCCTCCTACGAGCAGTACTTC
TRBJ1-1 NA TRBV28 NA CASKVAMNTEAFF TGTGCCAGCAAGGTGGCGATGAACACTGAAGCTTTCTTT
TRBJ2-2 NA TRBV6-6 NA CASSTTVNTGELFF TGTGCCAGCAGTACAACAGTGAACACCGGGGAGCTGTTTTTT
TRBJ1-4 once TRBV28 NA CASSLPASGKLFF TGTGCCAGCAGTTTACCGGCTTCGGGAAAACTGTTTTTT
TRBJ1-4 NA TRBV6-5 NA CASRRDVGTNEKLFF TGTGCCAGCAGGCGGGATGTTGGAACTAATGAAAAACTGTTTTTT
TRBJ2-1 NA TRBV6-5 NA CASSSEGVSYNEQFF TGTGCCAGCAGTTCGGAAGGAGTCTCCTACAATGAGCAGTTCTTC
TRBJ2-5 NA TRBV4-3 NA CASSQDYDGSYQETQYF TGCGCCAGCAGCCAAGATTATGACGGGAGCTACCAAGAGACCCAGTACTTC
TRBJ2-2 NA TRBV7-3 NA CASSRKPAGSDTGELFF TGTGCCAGCAGTCGCAAGCCCGCGGGATCAGACACCGGGGAGCTGTTTTTT
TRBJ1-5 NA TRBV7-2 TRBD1 CASGDRHRSANQPQHF TGTGCCAGCGGGGACAGGCACAGAAGTGCCAATCAGCCCCAGCATTTT
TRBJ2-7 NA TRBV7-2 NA CASSPVFLRGEQYF TGTGCCAGCAGCCCGGTCTTCCTAAGGGGCGAGCAGTACTTC
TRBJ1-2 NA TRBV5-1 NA CASSLQLDYGYTF TGCGCCAGCAGCCTCCAGCTCGACTATGGCTACACCTTC
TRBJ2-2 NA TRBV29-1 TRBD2 CSVTGTSGSRELFF TGCAGCGTCACAGGGACTAGCGGGAGCCGGGAGCTGTTTTTT
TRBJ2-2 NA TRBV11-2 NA CASSLDQEETANTGELFF TGTGCCAGCAGCTTAGATCAGGAGGAGACAGCGAACACCGGGGAGCTGTTTTTT
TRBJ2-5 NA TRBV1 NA CTSSQSPNLVARRIHETQYF TGCACCAGCAGCCAAAGCCCTAACCTAGTGGCTAGGCGTATTCATGAGACCCAGTACTTC
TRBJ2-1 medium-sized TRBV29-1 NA CSVELYNEQFF TGCAGCGTTGAATTATACAATGAGCAGTTCTTC
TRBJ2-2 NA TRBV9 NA CASSAFDTPRDGGELFF TGTGCCAGCAGCGCCTTCGATACCCCGAGGGATGGCGGGGAGCTGTTTTTT
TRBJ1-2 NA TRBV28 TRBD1 CASRPGGSNYGYTF TGTGCCAGCAGGCCAGGGGGAAGTAACTATGGCTACACCTTC